These 16 T cell receptor beta chains were all obtained from the same sample, sequenced in a study of graft-versus-host responses after intestinal transplantation. Using immunoSEQ multiplex PCR, the repertoire was profiled, and TCRdb retains in-frame clones only, with some absent. The sample consists of about 120,000 clones, approximately 90% of them appearing once. Their antigen targets remain unknown. Sequences were derived from unstimulated CD4+ T cells sorted from spleen or lymph node cells, sampled before intestinal transplant. These receptors were collected from a human donor who received an intestinal transplant.

The gene calls are TRBV5-6 and TRBJ1-1, with D perhaps matching TRBD1 (5 bases). This CDR3 contains 14 residues. V was clipped by 3 bases and J by 4 bases, with 13 bases between them. Per germline, CDR1 SGHDT and CDR2 YYEEEE. The CDR3 region is CASSWAGTRTEAFF. The DNA of the CDR3 is TGTGCCAGCAGCTGGGCGGGGACCCGCACTGAAGCTTTCTTT.

This rearrangement joins TRBV28 to TRBJ2-3, with D possibly being TRBD1 (5 bases). Per germline, CDR1 MDHEN and CDR2 SYDVKM. The CDR3 extends over 14 amino acids. Deletions cut 7 bases from V and 4 bases from J, with 15 bases between. The CDR3 DNA sequence: TGTGCCAGCATTAAAGGGGCAGGTCCAGATACGCAGTATTTT. As protein: CASIKGAGPDTQYF.

This clone was picked up one time. The chain recombines TRBV7-8 with TRBJ2-3; D is ambiguous. There are 13 residues in the CDR3. Trimming stripped 1 base from V and 3 bases from J, with 5 bases between. Germline assignment: CDR1 SGHVS and CDR2 FQNEAQ. CDR3 loop: CASSLVMTDTQYF. The CDR3 nucleotides are TGTGCCAGCAGCTTAGTCATGACAGATACGCAGTATTTT.

This chain joins TRBV28 and TRBJ1-4; 7 nucleotides agree with TRBD1. Germline CDR1 reads MDHEN; CDR2 reads SYDVKM. V shed 8 bases, J shed 4 bases, and the junction held 10 bases outside the gene matches. CDR3 length: 15 amino acids. Here the CDR3 reads CASEPGQADNEKLFF. For the CDR3, the DNA is TGTGCCAGCGAACCCGGACAGGCCGATAATGAAAAACTGTTTTTT.

The chain has TRBV5-1 and TRBJ2-1; 15 bases are shared with TRBD2. CDR3 length: 20 amino acids. The V gene end was trimmed by 4 bases and the J gene end by 6 bases; junction bases not matched to a gene: 17. The germline V gene encodes CDR1 SGHRS and CDR2 YFSETQ. The CDR3 DNA follows: TGCGCCAGCAGCCAAACCCGACTGGGACTAGCGGGAGGTCCCGGCAATGAGCAGTTCTTC. Translation gives CASSQTRLGLAGGPGNEQFF.

The chain has TRBV7-9 and TRBJ2-1, with 14 bases lining up with TRBD2. Per germline, CDR1 SEHNR and CDR2 FQNEAQ (reference sequence). The length of the CDR3 is 16 residues. The ends lost 5 bases at V and 8 bases at J; junction bases unmatched: 8. The chain's CDR3 is CASSLGLAGAGHEQFF. The CDR3 DNA is TGTGCCAGCAGCCTGGGACTAGCGGGAGCTGGCCATGAGCAGTTCTTC.

The chain has TRBV4-1 and TRBJ2-3; 7 bases are shared with TRBD2. Germline CDR1 reads MGHRA; CDR2 reads YSYEKL. V lost 1 base and J lost 0; bases outside the gene matches: 4. CDR3 length: 16 amino acids. Here the CDR3 reads CASSQGPSGSTDTQYF. CDR3 sequence (DNA): TGCGCCAGCAGCCAAGGTCCTAGCGGTAGCACAGATACGCAGTATTTT.

This sequence joins TRBV6-5 and TRBJ2-1; TRBD2 matches at 10 bases. The CDR3 has 15 amino acids. Unmatched junction bases numbered 5, after V lost 2 bases and J lost 7 bases. CDR1 and CDR2 from the germline V gene are MNHEY and SVGAGI. The CDR3 spells CASSYGGTSENEQFF. In DNA, the CDR3 is TGTGCCAGCAGTTACGGCGGGACTAGCGAGAATGAGCAGTTCTTC.

This clone was recorded a few times. This chain connects TRBV25-1 to TRBJ1-4; D is unclear. Trimming took 6 bases from V and 7 from J, leaving 12 bases between them. The CDR3 has 13 amino acids. In germline, CDR1 is MGHDK, CDR2 SYGVNS. CDR3 protein: CASSGKGGEKLFF. CDR3 DNA sequence: TGTGCCAGCAGCGGAAAAGGAGGTGAAAAACTGTTTTTT.

This chain connects TRBV27 to TRBJ1-5; TRBD1 matches 7 bases. The trim removed 6 bases at V and 7 bases at J, leaving 12 bases unmatched. The CDR3 is made up of 15 amino acids. The germline gives CDR1 MNHEY, CDR2 SMNVEV (reference sequence). The CDR3 DNA sequence: TGTGCCAGCAGCCCAGACAGGGTAGGGGGACAGCCCCAGCATTTT. It codes for CASSPDRVGGQPQHF.

This clone showed up just once. This chain uses TRBV2 with TRBJ1-2; tentative D call: TRBD1 (6 bases). Trimming took off 5 bases at V and 1 base at J, with 14 bases between the two ends. Germline loops: CDR1 SNHLY, CDR2 FYNNEI. This CDR3 comprises 15 residues. The CDR3: CASSRQGIFNYGYTF. The DNA of the CDR3 is TGTGCCAGCAGTCGCCAGGGGATTTTTAACTATGGCTACACCTTC.

Written as DNA, the CDR3 is TGCGCCAGCAGCCCGAGCGGGAGGAGGAACACAGATACGCAGTATTTT. This gives the protein CASSPSGRRNTDTQYF. The rearrangement joins TRBV4-1 to TRBJ2-3, with TRBD2 matching over 9 bases. V shed 4 bases, J shed 2 bases, and the junction held 7 bases outside the gene matches. Germline values: CDR1 MGHRA, CDR2 YSYEKL. CDR3 length: 16 residues.

This chain joins TRBV5-1 and TRBJ1-2; 12 bases agree with TRBD1. The V gene's germline CDR1 is SGHRS and CDR2 YFSETQ. The V gene end was trimmed by 4 bases and the J gene end by 7 bases; junction bases not matched to a gene: 5. This CDR3 contains 14 residues. In nucleotides, the CDR3 is TGCGCCAGCAGCCCTGGGACAGGGGGCCTTGGCTACACCTTC. Translation gives CASSPGTGGLGYTF. The full variable domain, rest sourced from reference TRBV5-1 and TRBJ1-2, is KAGVTQTPRYLIKTRGQQVTLSCSPISGHRSVSWYQQTPGQGLQFLFEYFSETQRNKGNFPGRFSGRQFSNSRSEMNVSTLELGDSALYLCASSPGTGGLGYTFGSGTRLTVV.

The gene calls are TRBV5-6 and TRBJ1-1; the match to TRBD1 covers 9 bases. Germline CDR1 and CDR2: SGHDT and YYEEEE. The length of the CDR3 is 14 residues. The V gene end was trimmed by 2 bases and the J gene end by 4 bases; junction bases not matched to a gene: 3. CDR3 region: CASSFDRGSTEAFF. The DNA of the CDR3 is TGTGCCAGCAGCTTCGACAGGGGGAGCACTGAAGCTTTCTTT. Variable domain in full (rest from reference TRBV5-6 and TRBJ1-1): DAGVTQSPTHLIKTRGQQVTLRCSPKSGHDTVSWYQQALGQGPQFIFQYYEEEERQRGNFPDRFSGHQFPNYSSELNVNALLLGDSALYLCASSFDRGSTEAFFGQGTRLTVV.

V and J are TRBV2 and TRBJ1-5; D perhaps matches TRBD1 (5 bases). The germline gives CDR1 SNHLY, CDR2 FYNNEI. The CDR3 sequence is 16 residues long. Trimming removed 5 bases at V and 0 bases at J, with 14 bases between. The CDR3 loop is CASSPQGYYSNQPQHF. CDR3 bases: TGTGCCAGCAGTCCTCAGGGATATTATAGCAATCAGCCCCAGCATTTT.

The chain couples TRBV5-1 to TRBJ2-7; D might be TRBD2 (7 bases). Germline assignment: CDR1 SGHRS and CDR2 YFSETQ. CDR3 length: 14 residues. Trimming cost V 1 base and J 2 bases, with 10 bases left between them. The CDR3 loop reads CASSLRGAPYEQYF. The CDR3 DNA is TGCGCCAGCAGCTTGCGGGGGGCCCCCTACGAGCAGTACTTC.